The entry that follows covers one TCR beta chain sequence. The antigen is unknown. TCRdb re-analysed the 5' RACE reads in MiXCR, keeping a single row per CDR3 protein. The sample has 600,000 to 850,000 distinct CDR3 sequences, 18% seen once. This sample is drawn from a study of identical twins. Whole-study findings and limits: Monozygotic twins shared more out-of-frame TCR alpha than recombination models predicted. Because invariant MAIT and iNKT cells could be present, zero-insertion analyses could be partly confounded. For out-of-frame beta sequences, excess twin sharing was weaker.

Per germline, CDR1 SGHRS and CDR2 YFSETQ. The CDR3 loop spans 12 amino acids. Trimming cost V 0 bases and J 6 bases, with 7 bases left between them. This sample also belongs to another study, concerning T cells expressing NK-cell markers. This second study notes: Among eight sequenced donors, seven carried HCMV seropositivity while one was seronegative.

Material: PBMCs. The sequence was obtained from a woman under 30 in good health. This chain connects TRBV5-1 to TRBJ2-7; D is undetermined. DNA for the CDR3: TGCGCCAGCAGCTTGGGACCCCCCGAGCAGTACTTC. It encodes CASSLGPPEQYF.